Listed below are T cell receptor beta chains from one sample, sequenced in a study of early T cells in non-severe SARS-CoV-2 infection. TCRdb independently ran MiXCR on the 5' RACE reads; one entry per CDR3 protein. Of approximately 28,000 distinct CDR3 sequences listed, around 6% were seen once; the top ten hold 34%. This sample comprised whole blood, obtained at baseline. The receptors here all came from an adult who was a healthcare worker with PCR-confirmed SARS-CoV-2 infection or an uninfected control (not recorded which). The CDR3 runs from the conserved cysteine through the conserved F or W. A D gene is named only where the DNA matches it firmly. Where a row states a size, it is once, few, many or the class of an expanded clone; other rows omit it.

clone_size,v_call,d_call,j_call,cdr3_nt,cdr3_aa
many,TRBV5-1,.,TRBJ1-1,TGCGCCAGCAGCTTGGAAGGGACTTTAAATGAAGCTTTCTTT,CASSLEGTLNEAFF
.,TRBV4-1,TRBD1,TRBJ1-4,TGCGCCAGCAGCCAGACCGGGACAGGGTTTGAAAAACTGTTTTTT,CASSQTGTGFEKLFF
many,TRBV9,TRBD1,TRBJ2-5,TGTGCCAGCAGCCTTTCCTGGACAGGGGGGCAAGAGACCCAGTACTTC,CASSLSWTGGQETQYF
many,TRBV7-3,TRBD1,TRBJ1-1,TGTGCCAGCAGCTTAGTCCCCCCTACCCGGACAGGAGGAACTGAAGCTTTCTTT,CASSLVPPTRTGGTEAFF
many,TRBV7-9,.,TRBJ1-1,TGTGCCAGCAGCTTAAGGGCTATGAACACTGAAGCTTTCTTT,CASSLRAMNTEAFF
many,TRBV7-7,TRBD1,TRBJ1-4,TGTGCTAGCAGCTTAGCTCCCCGACAGGGGCGAACTAATGAAAAACTGTTTTTT,CASSLAPRQGRTNEKLFF
few,TRBV6-6,TRBD1,TRBJ2-7,TGTGCCAGCAGTTACTCACGACAGGGCATATCCTACGAGCAGTACTTC,CASSYSRQGISYEQYF
many,TRBV7-2,.,TRBJ2-3,TGTGCCAGCAGCTTAGTGAGGGGCACAGATACGCAGTATTTT,CASSLVRGTDTQYF
many,TRBV6-2/TRBV6-3,.,TRBJ1-1,TGTGCCAGCAGGGGGAACACTGAAGCTTTCTTT,CASRGNTEAFF
many,TRBV18,.,TRBJ2-7,TGTGCCAGCTCACCCTCGGGGCTAGCTTTGTACGAGCAGTACTTC,CASSPSGLALYEQYF
.,TRBV24-1,TRBD1,TRBJ1-5,TGTGCCACCAGTGACCCCAAGGACAGGTATAGCAATCAGCCCCAGCATTTT,CATSDPKDRYSNQPQHF
many,TRBV5-1,.,TRBJ2-7,TGCGCCAGCAGCCTTGGACGCTACGAGCAGTACTTC,CASSLGRYEQYF
many,TRBV20-1,TRBD1,TRBJ2-5,TGCAGTGCTAGAGATCCCACCCGACAGGGGCCAGAGACCCAGTACTTC,CSARDPTRQGPETQYF
many,TRBV27,.,TRBJ2-5,TGTGCCAGCAGTTCACAGGGAGAGACCCAGTACTTC,CASSSQGETQYF
many,TRBV5-4,TRBD1,TRBJ2-5,TGTGCCAGCAGCCAAGGACAGGGATATGGGGAGACCCAGTACTTC,CASSQGQGYGETQYF
few,TRBV2,TRBD2,TRBJ2-1,TGTGCCAGCAGTCCCTTTAGCGGGATTAAATGGGAGAATGAGCAGTTCTTC,CASSPFSGIKWENEQFF
many,TRBV5-6,TRBD2,TRBJ2-1,TGTGCCAGCAGTAGGGAGGGGGAGCAGTTCTTC,CASSREGEQFF
few,TRBV18,.,TRBJ2-1,TGTGCCAGCTCACCACCGGTTGGGGGGCCTAGGGATGAGCAGTTCTTC,CASSPPVGGPRDEQFF
many,TRBV7-2,.,TRBJ2-5,TGTGCCAGCAGCTTAGGGGCAGGGGTCTTACAAGAGACCCAGTACTTC,CASSLGAGVLQETQYF
many,TRBV7-6,.,TRBJ2-2,TGTGCCAGCAGCTTGGGATACACCGGGGAGCTGTTTTTT,CASSLGYTGELFF
many,TRBV19,.,TRBJ2-7,TGTGCCAGTAGTGGGACGGCCACTGGGGAGCAGTACTTC,CASSGTATGEQYF
many,TRBV6-5,TRBD1,TRBJ2-7,TGTGCCAGCAGTTACGCCCCAGGGACAGCCTACTCCTACGAGCAGTACTTC,CASSYAPGTAYSYEQYF
many,TRBV4-3,TRBD1,TRBJ2-7,TGCGCCAGCAGCCAAGAGTGGACAGGGATTAACGAGCAGTACTTC,CASSQEWTGINEQYF
many,TRBV11-2,.,TRBJ2-5,TGTGCCAGCAGCCCGAATTCAGGGGTCGGAGAGACCCAGTACTTC,CASSPNSGVGETQYF
many,TRBV20-1,TRBD2,TRBJ2-1,TGCAGTGCTAGGGGACTAGCGGGAACCTCCAGTCGAGAGCAGTTCTTC,CSARGLAGTSSREQFF
many,TRBV19,.,TRBJ2-7,TGTGCCAGTAGCACAGTAGGGGACGCGAGCTCCTACGAGCAGTACTTC,CASSTVGDASSYEQYF
.,TRBV11-2,TRBD1,TRBJ2-2,TGTGCCAGCAGCCGGGACAGGACGTTCGGGGAGCTGTTTTTT,CASSRDRTFGELFF
many,TRBV11-3,.,TRBJ2-1,TGTGCCAGCAGCTTAACCTCGTGGTTGAGCTCCTACAATGAGCAGTTCTTC,CASSLTSWLSSYNEQFF
few,TRBV7-9,TRBD1,TRBJ2-5,TGTGCCAGCAGCTTGGAGGGACAGGGCACCCAGTACTTC,CASSLEGQGTQYF
many,TRBV11-2,TRBD1,TRBJ2-7,TGTGCCAGCAGGGGGGACAGGGTCCAATACGAGCAGTACTTC,CASRGDRVQYEQYF
many,TRBV7-8,.,TRBJ2-1,TGTGCCAGCAGCTTTGATATGGAGCAGTTCTTC,CASSFDMEQFF
many,TRBV11-2,.,TRBJ2-5,TGTGCCACCGGGGACCGGGGAAAAGAGACCCAGTACTTC,CATGDRGKETQYF
few,TRBV7-2,.,TRBJ2-7,TGTGCCAGCAGCCGCGGCGGACTGGGGACATCGAGAGAGCAGTACTTC,CASSRGGLGTSREQYF
few,TRBV12-3/TRBV12-4,.,TRBJ1-2,TGTGCCAGCAGTTTAGGCCAGGGCTATGGCTACACCTTC,CASSLGQGYGYTF
many,TRBV12-3/TRBV12-4,TRBD1,TRBJ2-7,TGTGCCAGCAGGAGGACAGGGAGCTCCTACGAGCAGTACTTC,CASRRTGSSYEQYF
.,TRBV20-1,TRBD2,TRBJ2-1,TGCAGTGCTAGTCCCAGCGGGAGGGCCCCCTACAATGAGCAGTTCTTC,CSASPSGRAPYNEQFF
many,TRBV19,.,TRBJ1-5,TGTGCCAGTAGTACCGTCATAAGCAATCAGCCCCAGCATTTT,CASSTVISNQPQHF
many,TRBV4-2,.,TRBJ2-3,TGTGCCAGCCCCAGGGACCTCAGCACAGATACGCAGTATTTT,CASPRDLSTDTQYF
many,TRBV14,.,TRBJ2-1,TGTGCCAGCAGCCAAGTGGGGGCTAGCGTCTACAATGAGCAGTTCTTC,CASSQVGASVYNEQFF
many,TRBV11-2,TRBD2,TRBJ2-1,TGTGCCAGCAGCTTAGGGGTCCTAGCGGGCCTACGCTACAATGAGCAGTTCTTC,CASSLGVLAGLRYNEQFF
.,TRBV14,.,TRBJ2-1,TGTGCCAGCAGCCAAGTGGGACGGGTCGATGAGCAGTTCTTC,CASSQVGRVDEQFF
few,TRBV2,.,TRBJ2-7,TGTGCCAGCAGCGGAGGACACAGCCGGTACGAGCAGTACTTC,CASSGGHSRYEQYF